This T cell receptor (beta chain) was captured in a study of cytomegalovirus exposure and HLA in healthy donors (dated 2017 in TCRdb). Regarding the complete study: According to an earlier analysis of 587 of the donors, roughly 180 million T cells yielded 120 million or so unique TCR beta sequences and less than 300 Gb of sequence data. A separate validation cohort of roughly 130 different subjects was used in addition to the 666-subject first cohort. Among about 360 genotyped donors of the cohort, an average of roughly 240,000 unique TCR beta nucleotide sequences were sequenced per donor, roughly 18% of them non-productive. To decide whether each TCR beta V gene segment behaved as functional or pseudogenic, an earlier analysis of some 570 of the donors relied on high-throughput TCR beta sequencing. All discovery cohort repertoires had been generated on a single sequencing platform. To predict cytomegalovirus infection status, the study brought together high-throughput TCR immunosequencing, statistical association of individual TCRs with disease status, and machine learning. The number of donors typed differed by locus, with about 629-630 for A, B, C, DRB1 and DQB1, roughly 520 for DQA1, approximately 580 for DPA1, and roughly 450 for DPB1. Genome-wide SNP genotypes for about 65% of the 666 donors were used in a later genetic analysis, which treated that subset as a discovery cohort. The study profiled the T cell repertoires of under 700 subjects by immunosequencing and related them to cytomegalovirus serostatus. In a later analysis, previously published TCR beta repertoires from several hundred donors were re-analyzed and high-resolution HLA genotyping was added so that TCR occurrence patterns could be studied. The study aimed to test whether cataloging public T cell receptors could reveal signatures of past pathogen exposure. Donor age, sex, ethnicity and CMV serostatus were compiled together with the repertoire data. An early release that covered about 600 HLA-typed donors contained about 290 gigabases of sequencing data and 65 million to 100 million unique TCR sequences. A handful of DR-DQ haplotypes were handled as single units for association and clustering because linkage in the cohort was strong. Rather than drawing on any new phenotypic data, the later analysis identified candidate immune exposures from TCR beta sequences and the way those sequences occurred across donors. Of the 398 genotyped donors, about 80% fell in the genetic ancestry cluster associated with self-reported Caucasian donors. HLA typing covered class I and class II loci at four-digit resolution.

Overall study outcomes, separate from this receptor: In a later analysis, several top co-occurrence clusters were reported to appear linked to parvovirus B19, influenza, CMV and Epstein-Barr virus. When HLA alleles, especially DR and DQ, strongly co-occurred, TCR associations were difficult to assign to individual alleles. Because some donors lacked HLA typing at each locus, the association tests relied only on the typed subset. Correlated functional status among segregating V segments might be attributable to linkage disequilibrium, but an unknown experimental factor could not be ruled out. A later analysis found that most CMV-associated TCR beta chains appeared HLA-restricted, with HLA associations seemingly driven largely by CMV exposure. CMV serostatus was the only immune exposure information available for the cohort. Across donors, most TCR sequences were observed very rarely, whereas some public TCRs were present in many individuals. In a later analysis, HLA-associated TCR beta chains were found to be more clonally expanded and to have lower generation probabilities than equally common non-associated chains. The classifier was reported to diagnose cytomegalovirus status with high specificity and sensitivity in both the original and validation cohorts. A group of highly shared sequence variants was considered likely to be a technical artifact of the sequencing pipeline. A further reported finding was that TCR beta sequences accurately predicted the HLA-A and HLA-B alleles for most subjects in the first cohort. The earlier analysis of nearly 600 of the donors excluded some 15 rarely observed V segments, including chromosome 9 orphons, because counts were too low. In a later analysis, 16,951 TCR beta sequences were associated with specific HLA alleles at a false discovery rate of 0.05. The 87-base-pair reads could not distinguish some IMGT-functional V segments, including TRBV6-2 and TRBV6-3, so those segments were excluded. In a later analysis, the rate of TCR association differed among HLA loci, with DRB1 alleles having the most associated TCRs and HLA-C alleles having the fewest. A few of the identified cytomegalovirus-associated TCR beta chains were confirmed in vitro to be specific for cytomegalovirus antigens. A later genetic analysis reported fewer N-insertions in productive TCRs among donors in an Asian-associated ancestry cluster than the roughly 650-donor mean. V-gene and J-gene trimming of TCR beta chains was associated with a missense DCLRE1C variant in a later genetic analysis, and the association was replicated in an independent cohort. The presence/absence analyses assumed that sequencing depth was roughly uniform across donors, and that assumption may not be true. The authors suggested that the approach could potentially be extended to other disease states and immunological phenotypes. Only TCR beta chains were sequenced in this cohort, and the absence of alpha or paired-chain data limited detectable features. In the study, approximately 160 TCR beta chains were listed as associated with cytomegalovirus. In an earlier analysis of approximately 590 of the donors, most TCR beta V segments appeared in productive rearrangements about 87% or about 30% of the time, broadly matching IMGT annotations.

From cysteine to phenylalanine, the CDR3 is 15 amino acids long. Of the read, only the CDR3 DNA is kept; its 45 bases are in frame from base 1. V ends up 5 bases short and J 0 bases short, with an unmatched junction base count of 7. Reading the germline V gene (reference sequence) gives CDR1 SEHNR and CDR2 FQNEAQ. In total, approximately 610 healthy bone marrow donors made up the cohort. At the time of sampling, every cohort member was nominally healthy, though immune exposures that went unrecorded were likely present. The donor was CMV seropositive and was included in the group of 270 or so seropositive cohort members. A peripheral blood sample was collected from each donor, and TCR beta sequencing was performed on peripheral blood mononuclear cells. The Qiagen DNeasy Blood Extraction Kit was used to extract genomic DNA from the blood cell samples. The library was built by means of the immunoSEQ multiplex PCR assay. For the multiplex PCR, a mixture combining 60 forward primers for TCR Vbeta segments and 13 reverse primers for TCR Jbeta segments was used. The CDR3 region of rearranged TCR beta genes was amplified from genomic DNA by a multiplex PCR assay. On the Illumina HiSeq System, the amplified TCR beta libraries were sequenced as 87-base-pair reads. The authors' analysis ran thus. A later analysis counted about 80 million unique TCR beta chains across the 640 or so repertoires, and approximately 11 million of these chains were shared by at least two donors. Raw reads were error-corrected and collapsed into unique sequences with a nearest-neighbor algorithm that merged closely related sequences to remove PCR and sequencing errors. Alignment of CDR3 sequences to IMGT reference sequences was used to assign V, D and J gene segments. For a sequence to be retained, a match of at least six nucleotides to both a V gene segment and a J gene segment was required. Rearrangements were classified as productive when the CDR3 lacked stop codons and remained in frame with V and J, and all other rearrangements were classified as non-productive. Following IMGT convention, CDR3 was defined as the stretch from the second conserved V-encoded cysteine to the conserved J-encoded phenylalanine. Sequences without an unambiguous match to a single V gene segment were excluded from the earlier analysis of about 640 of the donors. In an earlier analysis of around 600 of the donors, V segments were called functional above 56.7% productive rearrangements and were called segregating when the between-donor standard deviation exceeded 5%. A statistical classification framework was developed to diagnose cytomegalovirus status using the catalog of TCR beta chain sequences. A later analysis assigned V and J genes by comparing TCR nucleotide sequences with IMGT/GENE-DB human TR gene sequences. The TCRdist pipeline was used in a later analysis to assign CDR3 sequences and most-parsimonious VDJ recombination scenarios. In a later analysis, each TCR beta chain was defined by its CDR3 amino acid sequence together with its V-gene family, and reads without a unique V-gene family were excluded. A later analysis removed 592 highly shared, low-generation-probability nucleotide sequences to deal with suspected cross-contamination and a sequencing artifact. In a later analysis, a clonal expansion index for each public chain was calculated from normalized within-repertoire ranks of inferred template counts. In a later analysis, generation probabilities were computed using a VDJ recombination model fitted to out-of-frame rearrangements, and the results were checked against IGoR. In a later analysis, hypergeometric tests were used to score TCR-TCR, TCR-HLA and TCR-CMV co-occurrence, with a repertoire-size bias correction applied to TCR pairs. In a later analysis, false discovery rates were estimated by permuting HLA or CMV assignments 20 times. In a later analysis, co-occurring TCRs were grouped with DBSCAN, and TCRdist sequence similarity was added when clustering was performed within HLA-allele-positive subsets. For co-occurrence clustering, repertoires with fewer than 30,000 or more than 120,000 public chains were excluded, along with five repertoires with anomalous nucleotide sharing. The immuneACCESS repertoire file appears here via TCRdb, limited to in-frame rearrangements. These files lack a portion of the clones; in checked studies, under half of the deficit traces to unresolved V genes, and the cause of the others is not known. D and trimming come from the DNA, and the V and J calls and clone size come from that table. The sample contains 110,000 to 150,000 clones, 65% to 85% of them found a single time. About 4.3% of the sample comes from the top ten.

On this clone itself: Which antigen it targets is not known. It has no much larger one-base neighbor in the sample; base qualities were not kept.

The chain joins TRBV7-9 to TRBJ2-7, with 7 bases in between that match TRBD1. Material for sequencing was PBMCs. This sequence was found in a woman aged 40 to 50 in good health and CMV-seropositive. The nucleotides read TGTGCCAGCAGCCTAGACAGGGAAAGCTCCTACGAGCAGTACTTC. This codes for CASSLDRESSYEQYF.